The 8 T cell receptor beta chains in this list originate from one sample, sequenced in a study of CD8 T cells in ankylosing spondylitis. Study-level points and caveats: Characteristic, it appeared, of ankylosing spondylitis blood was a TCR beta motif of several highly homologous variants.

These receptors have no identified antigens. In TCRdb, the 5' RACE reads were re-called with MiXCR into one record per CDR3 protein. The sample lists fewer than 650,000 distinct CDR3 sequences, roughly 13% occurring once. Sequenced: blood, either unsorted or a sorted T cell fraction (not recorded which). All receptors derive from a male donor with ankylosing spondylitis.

The CDR3 spells CASSPDNTQYF. CDR3 DNA: TGTGCCAGCAGCCCCGACAATACGCAGTATTTT. The genes are TRBV7-2 and TRBJ2-3; unclear D gene. Trimming left V 5 bases short and J 7 bases short, with 7 bases between. CDR1 is SGHTA and CDR2 is FQGNSA in the germline V gene. The CDR3 contains 11 residues.

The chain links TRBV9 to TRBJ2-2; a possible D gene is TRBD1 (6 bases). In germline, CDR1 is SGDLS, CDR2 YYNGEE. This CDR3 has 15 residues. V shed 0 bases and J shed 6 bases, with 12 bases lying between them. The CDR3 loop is CASSVANQGSGELFF. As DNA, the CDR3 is TGTGCCAGCAGCGTAGCTAATCAGGGGTCCGGGGAGCTGTTTTTT.

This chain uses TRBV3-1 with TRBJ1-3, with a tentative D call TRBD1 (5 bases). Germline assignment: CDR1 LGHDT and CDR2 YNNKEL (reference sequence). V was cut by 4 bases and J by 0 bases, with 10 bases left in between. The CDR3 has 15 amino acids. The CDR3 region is CASSPQAISGNTIYF. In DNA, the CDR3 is TGTGCCAGCAGCCCACAGGCTATCTCTGGAAACACCATATATTTT.

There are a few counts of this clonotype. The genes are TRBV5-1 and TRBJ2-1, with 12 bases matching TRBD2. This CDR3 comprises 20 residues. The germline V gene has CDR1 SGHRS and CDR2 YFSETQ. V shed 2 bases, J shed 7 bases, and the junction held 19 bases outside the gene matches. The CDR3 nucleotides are TGCGCCAGCAGCTTTGCCAGTAGCCCCGGGACTAGCGGGTTGCGTAATGAGCAGTTCTTC. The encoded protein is CASSFASSPGTSGLRNEQFF.

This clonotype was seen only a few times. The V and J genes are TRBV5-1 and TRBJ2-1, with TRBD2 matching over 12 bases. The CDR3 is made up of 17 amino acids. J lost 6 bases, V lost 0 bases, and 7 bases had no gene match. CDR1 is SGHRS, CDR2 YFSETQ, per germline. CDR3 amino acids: CASSLVLAGGQGNEQFF. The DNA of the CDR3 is TGCGCCAGCAGCTTGGTTCTAGCGGGAGGGCAGGGCAATGAGCAGTTCTTC.

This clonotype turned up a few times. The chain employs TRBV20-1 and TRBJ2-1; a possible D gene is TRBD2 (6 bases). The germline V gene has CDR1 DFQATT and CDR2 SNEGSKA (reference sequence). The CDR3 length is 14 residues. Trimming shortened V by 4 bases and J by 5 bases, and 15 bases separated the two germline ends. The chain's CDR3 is CSAIGWRDDNEQFF. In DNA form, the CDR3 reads TGCAGTGCTATCGGTTGGCGGGACGACAATGAGCAGTTCTTC.

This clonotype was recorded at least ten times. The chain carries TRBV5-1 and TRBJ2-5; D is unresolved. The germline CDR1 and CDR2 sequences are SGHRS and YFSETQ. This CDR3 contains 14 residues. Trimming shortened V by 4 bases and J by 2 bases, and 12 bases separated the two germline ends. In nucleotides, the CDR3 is TGCGCCAGCAGCCGCGGACGGGTTCAAGAGACCCAGTACTTC. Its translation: CASSRGRVQETQYF.

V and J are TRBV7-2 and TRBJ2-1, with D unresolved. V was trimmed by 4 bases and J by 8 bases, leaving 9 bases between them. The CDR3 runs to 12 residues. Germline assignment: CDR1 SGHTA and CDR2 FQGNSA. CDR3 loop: CASSSAGYEQFF. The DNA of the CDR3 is TGTGCCAGCAGCTCAGCCGGGTATGAGCAGTTCTTC. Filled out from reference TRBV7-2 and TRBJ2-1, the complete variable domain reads GAGVSQSPSNKVTEKGKDVELRCDPISGHTALYWYRQSLGQGLEFLIYFQGNSAPDKSGLPSDRFSAERTGGSVSTLTIQRTQQEDSAVYLCASSSAGYEQFFGPGTRLTVL.